This T cell receptor beta chain comes out of a study of response to subunit inactivated influenza vaccine. The study's findings and limits: Authors suggested few new T cells are recruited by each seasonal influenza vaccination.

Each CDR3 protein gets one entry after TCRdb re-called the RT-PCR reads with MiXCR. This table has some 520,000 distinct CDR3 sequences, approximately 16% appearing once. Comment on this clonotype: Antigen specificity is unknown.

Germline V gives CDR1 DFQATT, CDR2 SNEGSKA (reference sequence). The junction had 5 bases not matched to a gene; V was cut back by 2 bases and J by 5 bases. This CDR3 is built from 13 residues. The sequence derives from a man aged 50 to 75 who received an inactivated influenza vaccine. V and J are TRBV20-1 and TRBJ1-1; 7 bases map to TRBD1. The material sequenced was CD4+ T cells sorted from PBMCs, taken about 23 months after vaccination. The CDR3 nucleotides read TGCAGTGCTAGATCCAGGGGGGGGACTGAAGCTTTCTTT. Amino acids: CSARSRGGTEAFF.